This is a list of T cell receptor beta chains from one sample in a study of blood T cell repertoires in COVID-19. Sequencing used immunoSEQ multiplex PCR; TCRdb keeps in-frame clones, though not all of them. This table holds roughly 300,000 clones, roughly 85% found once. Sequencing was performed on peripheral blood. These receptor sequences come from a woman in her 50s who had recovered from COVID-19. Each CDR3 is given with its conserved first and last residue. The D gene is left open where the match is weak. Clone size is not always given. Where it is, it says once, few, many or a class for expanded clones.

TRBD1,TRBV28,few,17,TRBJ2-6,TGTGCCAGCAGCACGAACAGGGGCTTAACTGGGGCCAACGTCCTGACTTTC,CASSTNRGLTGANVLTF
TRBD2,TRBV4-3,once,18,TRBJ2-1,TGCGCCAGCAGCCCCAGACTAGCGGACCGAAGCTCCTACAATGAGCAGTTCTTC,CASSPRLADRSSYNEQFF
TRBD1,TRBV13,NA,16,TRBJ2-2,TGTGCCAGCAGCGTCGCGGACAGGGGAGGCACCGGGGAGCTGTTTTTT,CASSVADRGGTGELFF
TRBD1,TRBV10-3,NA,12,TRBJ1-4,TGTGCCACCGGACAGGAATCAGAAAAACTGTTTTTT,CATGQESEKLFF
NA,TRBV5-1,NA,14,TRBJ1-2,TGCGCCAGCAGCCCACTGGCCGGCCAGGGCGGCTACACCTTC,CASSPLAGQGGYTF
NA,TRBV12-3/TRBV12-4,few,13,TRBJ1-5,TGTGCCAGCAGTTTAGCGCTAGGTCAGCCCCAGCATTTT,CASSLALGQPQHF
NA,TRBV13,NA,16,TRBJ1-3,TGTGCCAGCAGCCCTACGGGCGGGGAGCGTGGAAACACCATATATTTT,CASSPTGGERGNTIYF
TRBD2,TRBV10-3,NA,18,TRBJ2-7,TGTGCCATCAGTGATGGACTAGCGGGGCGGGACCCAGGGCACGAGCAGTACTTC,CAISDGLAGRDPGHEQYF
NA,TRBV7-2,few,13,TRBJ1-2,TGTGCCAGCAGCTTAGTATCAGACTATGGCTACACCTTC,CASSLVSDYGYTF
NA,TRBV4-1,NA,14,TRBJ1-5,TGCGCCAGCCCTTGCCGTGGGAGGAATCAGCCCCAGCATTTT,CASPCRGRNQPQHF
TRBD1,TRBV10-3,NA,15,TRBJ2-7,TGTGCCATCAGTGCCGAGGGACAGGGGGGCTACGAGCAGTACTTC,CAISAEGQGGYEQYF
TRBD1,TRBV18,NA,14,TRBJ1-1,TGTGCCAGCTCACCCGGACAGGGAAACACTGAAGCTTTCTTT,CASSPGQGNTEAFF
NA,TRBV6-5,NA,13,TRBJ1-2,TGTGCCAGCAGTTCGGAGGTCGGGTATGGCTACACCTTC,CASSSEVGYGYTF
TRBD2,TRBV25-1,NA,16,TRBJ2-1,TGTGCCAGCAAGGGGTTCGGGACTAGCGAGTACAATGAGCAGTTCTTC,CASKGFGTSEYNEQFF
NA,TRBV9,NA,15,TRBJ1-3,TGTGCCAGCAGCGTAGAACAGGCTCGTCCAAACACCATATATTTT,CASSVEQARPNTIYF
NA,TRBV30,NA,14,TRBJ2-7,TGTGCCTGGACGAATAATGGGGCATACTACGAGCAGTACTTC,CAWTNNGAYYEQYF
NA,TRBV3-1/TRBV3-2,once,16,TRBJ2-2,TGTGCCAGCAGCCAATTCCGCACACAGTACACCGGGGAGCTGTTTTTT,CASSQFRTQYTGELFF
TRBD1,TRBV6-6,NA,21,TRBJ2-6,TGTGCCAGCAGTCGAACGACAGCCCGACAGGGTTTAAGCTCTGGGGCCAACGTCCTGACTTTC,CASSRTTARQGLSSGANVLTF
TRBD1,TRBV4-3,NA,18,TRBJ2-7,TGCGCCAGCAGCCAAGATCCGGTCGGGACAGGGGCGGCCTACGAGCAGTACTTC,CASSQDPVGTGAAYEQYF
NA,TRBV5-6,NA,12,TRBJ1-1,TGTGCCAGCGGCCAGGGGAACACTGAAGCTTTCTTT,CASGQGNTEAFF
NA,TRBV12-3/TRBV12-4,NA,13,TRBJ2-7,TGTGCCAGCAGTTTTCGAGGCGCAGACGAGCAGTACTTC,CASSFRGADEQYF
NA,TRBV19,NA,13,TRBJ2-1,TGTGCCAGTAGCGGAGCGACTCACAATGAGCAGTTCTTC,CASSGATHNEQFF
TRBD2,TRBV12-3/TRBV12-4,NA,13,TRBJ2-7,TGTGCCAGCCAAACTAGCGGGTCCTACGAGCAGTACTTC,CASQTSGSYEQYF
NA,TRBV15,NA,15,TRBJ1-4,TGTGCCACCAGCAGAGATCCCCGGGGGGGAGAAAAACTGTTTTTT,CATSRDPRGGEKLFF
TRBD1,TRBV7-2,NA,15,TRBJ1-1,TGTGCCAGCAGCTTAGGGACAGGGGGCAGGACTGAAGCTTTCTTT,CASSLGTGGRTEAFF
NA,TRBV7-8,once,13,TRBJ1-1,TGTGCCAGCAACCGACTGGGGGGGACTGAAGCTTTCTTT,CASNRLGGTEAFF
TRBD1,TRBV29-1,once,16,TRBJ1-2,TGCAGCGTTGATCCGACAGGGGCGACTACTAACTATGGCTACACCTTC,CSVDPTGATTNYGYTF
NA,TRBV27,NA,13,TRBJ2-7,TGTGCCAGCTCCGACGGATACAGGTACGAGCAGTACTTC,CASSDGYRYEQYF
NA,TRBV11-2,NA,13,TRBJ1-2,TGTGCCAGCAGCCCCGACAGATACTATGGCTACACCTTC,CASSPDRYYGYTF
TRBD2,TRBV7-2,NA,18,TRBJ2-3,TGTGCCAGCAGCTTCGGGACTAGCGGCCGCCCTAGCACAGATACGCAGTATTTT,CASSFGTSGRPSTDTQYF
NA,TRBV9,NA,16,TRBJ1-4,TGTGCCAGCAGCGTAGGGATGGGGGCAGGGAACGAAAAACTGTTTTTT,CASSVGMGAGNEKLFF
TRBD2,TRBV3-1/TRBV3-2,NA,18,TRBJ2-1,TGTGCCAGCAGCCAGTTTAAACCAGGACTAGCGGGGAAGAATGAGCAGTTCTTC,CASSQFKPGLAGKNEQFF
NA,TRBV9,once,14,TRBJ2-1,TGTGCCAGCAGCGGCCGGACTACCAACAATGAGCAGTTCTTC,CASSGRTTNNEQFF
TRBD1,TRBV6-5,NA,13,TRBJ1-1,TGTGCCAGCCCCGGGACAGGGGGTACTGAAGCTTTCTTT,CASPGTGGTEAFF
NA,TRBV30,NA,13,TRBJ2-3,TGTGCCTGGAGAGAGCCAAGCACAGATACGCAGTATTTT,CAWREPSTDTQYF
NA,TRBV28,NA,12,TRBJ1-2,TGTGCCAGCAGTTTAAGGGGGTACGGCTACACCTTC,CASSLRGYGYTF
NA,TRBV29-1,NA,15,TRBJ1-1,TGCAGCGTTGAAGGTTTGGCAGGGCAGGCCACTGAAGCTTTCTTT,CSVEGLAGQATEAFF
NA,TRBV5-1,NA,18,TRBJ2-2,TGCGCCAGCAGCTTGAAAGAACAGGGTACGACTAACACCGGGGAGCTGTTTTTT,CASSLKEQGTTNTGELFF
NA,TRBV28,NA,15,TRBJ1-6,TGTGCCAGCAGTTTGGGGGAGGCCTATAATTCACCCCTCCACTTT,CASSLGEAYNSPLHF
TRBD2,TRBV5-4,NA,15,TRBJ2-3,TGTGCCAGCACCCTGACTAGCGGGGTAACAGATACGCAGTATTTT,CASTLTSGVTDTQYF
NA,TRBV6-5,NA,14,TRBJ1-5,TGTGCCAGCAGTTACATGGAGGCAAATCAGCCCCAGCATTTT,CASSYMEANQPQHF
TRBD1,TRBV7-9,NA,15,TRBJ2-1,TGTGCCAGCAGCCACCGGGACAGGCCCTACAATGAGCAGTTCTTC,CASSHRDRPYNEQFF
TRBD1,TRBV7-9,NA,15,TRBJ1-1,TGTGCCAGCAGCTTACCGCTTGGGACAGGGGTGTTGGCTTTCTTT,CASSLPLGTGVLAFF
NA,TRBV12-3/TRBV12-4,NA,11,TRBJ2-5,TGTGCCAGCAGTTCTACCGAGACCCAGTACTTC,CASSSTETQYF
NA,TRBV30,NA,14,TRBJ1-5,TGTGCCTGGAGTGGCACCCTGGAGGGACAGCCCCAGCATTTT,CAWSGTLEGQPQHF
TRBD2,TRBV5-4,NA,15,TRBJ2-1,TGTGCCAGCAGCCCTGGTGGACTAGCGGCCAATGAGCAGTTCTTC,CASSPGGLAANEQFF
NA,TRBV7-3,NA,14,TRBJ1-2,TGTGCCAGCAGCTTAATGAGGGAAGACTATGGCTACACCTTC,CASSLMREDYGYTF
TRBD1,TRBV9,NA,14,TRBJ2-7,TGTGCCAGCAGCGTAGGACAGGGTAACTACGAGCAGTACTTC,CASSVGQGNYEQYF
NA,TRBV7-2,NA,15,TRBJ2-7,TGTGCCAGCAGCCCAAACTCCGGGGGACGCGGCGAGCAGTACTTC,CASSPNSGGRGEQYF